Shown below are 14 T cell receptor beta chains from a single sample sequenced in a study of blood T cell repertoires in COVID-19. TCRdb's copy holds only in-frame clones and misses some; the assay was immunoSEQ multiplex PCR. This sample carries 150,000 or so clones, roughly nine tenths of them seen once, and the ten largest clones take about an eighth. Material for sequencing was peripheral blood. The receptor set was obtained from a man aged 18-30 years with COVID-19, enrolled during active disease.

The chain has TRBV27 and TRBJ2-7; 8 nucleotides align to TRBD1. With V trimmed by 10 bases and J by 3 bases, 17 bases remained unmatched. This CDR3 region has 16 residues. CDR1 is MNHEY and CDR2 is SMNVEV in the germline V gene (reference sequence). In nucleotides, the CDR3 is TGTGCCACCATATACCGAGGGGGACAGGATAACTACGAGCAGTACTTC. Its translation is CATIYRGGQDNYEQYF.

The genes are TRBV7-2 and TRBJ2-3, with 7 bases matching TRBD2. The ends lost 2 bases at V and 7 bases at J; junction bases unmatched: 15. The CDR3 extends over 17 amino acids. Germline-derived CDR1 and CDR2 are SGHTA and FQGNSA. Here the CDR3 DNA reads TGTGCCAGCAGCTTAAATTTTGCGGGAGTAGGAGTAAATACGCAGTATTTT. Translating gives CASSLNFAGVGVNTQYF.

The V gene is TRBV5-6, the J gene TRBJ2-7, with 15 bases lining up with TRBD2. The CDR3 is 15 amino acids. V shed 4 bases and J 7 bases; nucleotides not matched to a gene: 6. Germline V gene data show CDR1 as SGHDT and CDR2 as YYEEEE. CDR3 sequence: CASSPGTSGRIEQYF. DNA of the CDR3: TGTGCCAGCAGCCCCGGGACTAGCGGGAGGATAGAGCAGTACTTC.

The chain recombines TRBV27 with TRBJ2-1; no reliable D call. CDR3 size: 16 residues. Looked up from germline, CDR1 is MNHEY and CDR2 is SMNVEV (reference sequence). V gave up 3 bases and J gave up 4 bases, with 16 bases separating them. CDR3 amino acids: CASSLSTPERYNEQFF. The CDR3 bases are TGTGCCAGCAGTTTGTCCACTCCAGAGCGTTACAATGAGCAGTTCTTC.

A few counts support this clone. The chain combines TRBV7-9 with TRBJ2-1; TRBD2 agrees at 9 bases. Trimming took 1 base from V and 3 from J; bases not matched to a gene: 10. The CDR3 sequence is 18 residues long. Germline lookup yields CDR1 SEHNR and CDR2 FQNEAQ (reference sequence). The chain's CDR3 is CASSLVSLGSGGYNEQFF. Here the CDR3 DNA reads TGTGCCAGCAGCTTAGTCTCGTTGGGTAGCGGGGGCTACAATGAGCAGTTCTTC.

The rearrangement uses TRBV4-2 and TRBJ2-2, with D unresolved. The CDR3 runs to 14 residues. V shed 0 bases and J shed 6 bases, with 8 bases lying between them. Looked up from germline, CDR1 is LGHNA and CDR2 is YNFKEQ. The CDR3 loop is CASSQDMSAGELFF. The CDR3 DNA follows: TGTGCCAGCAGCCAAGACATGTCGGCCGGGGAGCTGTTTTTT.

This chain connects TRBV6-2 or TRBV6-3 to TRBJ2-2; 11 bases are shared with TRBD1. The CDR3 runs to 15 residues. CDR1 is MNHEY and CDR2 is SVGEGT in the germline V gene. Germline trimming cut 6 bases from V and 7 bases from J; bases unmatched to any gene: 7. The CDR3 is CASSSDRGLNGELFF. Here the CDR3 DNA reads TGTGCCAGCAGCTCGGACAGGGGGCTTAACGGGGAGCTGTTTTTT.

The CDR3 here is CASSKDRRQGKGYTF. The CDR3 region has the DNA TGTGCCAGCAGCAAAGATAGGAGACAGGGGAAAGGCTACACCTTC. The chain uses TRBV21-1 and TRBJ1-2; whether TRBD1, the table's D call, matches the DNA was not checked. TRBV21-1 is labeled a pseudogene. The CDR3 totals 15 residues.

This chain links TRBV18 with TRBJ2-2; no firm D call. The CDR3 is made up of 13 amino acids. Germline CDR1 and CDR2: KGHSH and LQKENI. Trimming stripped 0 bases from V and 7 bases from J, with 6 bases between. In nucleotides, the CDR3 is TGTGCCAGCTCACCACCGGTCAGCGGGGAGCTGTTTTTT. Encoded protein: CASSPPVSGELFF.

The chain uses TRBV9 and TRBJ2-2; TRBD2 might be the D (6 bases). CDR1 is SGDLS, CDR2 YYNGEE, per germline. The CDR3 runs 15 residues. V lost 4 bases to trimming and J lost 3 bases, with 13 bases between them. DNA for the CDR3: TGTGCCAGCAGCACTTCAGGGACTCACACCGGGGAGCTGTTTTTT. Its translation: CASSTSGTHTGELFF.

The chain has TRBV11-2 and TRBJ2-1; the D gene is possibly TRBD2 (6 bases). V was clipped by 0 bases and J by 8 bases, with 23 bases between them. Germline V gene sequence: CDR1 SGHAT, CDR2 FQNNGV. The CDR3 spans 18 residues. DNA of the CDR3: TGTGCCAGCAGCTTAGATTGGCCCGGGAGCCCTACAGTCGATGAGCAGTTCTTC. Amino acid sequence: CASSLDWPGSPTVDEQFF.

The chain has TRBV7-2 and TRBJ1-5, with no clear D. The CDR3 loop spans 15 amino acids. Between the trimmed V and J ends, which lost 0 bases and 1 base, there was a span of 7 bases. Germline V gene sequence: CDR1 SGHTA, CDR2 FQGNSA. The CDR3 bases are TGTGCCAGCAGCTTAGCTTCAGTAAGCAATCAGCCCCAGCATTTT. This encodes CASSLASVSNQPQHF.

CDR3 amino acids: CATSGPKGGIESYNEQFF. CDR3 in DNA: TGTGCCACCAGTGGTCCTAAGGGCGGGATTGAATCCTACAATGAGCAGTTCTTC. The chain joins TRBV24-1 to TRBJ2-1; D perhaps matches TRBD2 (6 bases). CDR1 and CDR2 from the germline V gene are KGHDR and SFDVKD. Trimming cost V 5 bases and J 1 base, with 20 bases left between them. The CDR3 is 18 amino acids.

The chain employs TRBV4-3 and TRBJ1-6; a weak D match, TRBD1 (6 bases). Deletions cut 0 bases from V and 3 bases from J, with 12 bases between. The length of the CDR3 is 17 residues. From germline, CDR1 is LGHNA and CDR2 YSLEER. The CDR3 nucleotides read TGCGCCAGCAGCCAAGATTACAGGGCCTTCTATAATTCACCCCTCCACTTT. Amino acid sequence: CASSQDYRAFYNSPLHF.